The clone carrying this T cell receptor (beta chain) was found many times. The data stem from a study of read filtering for tumor transcriptome and immune sequencing. From around 0.4 ug of RNA, a library with molecular barcoded alpha/delta and beta/gamma adaptors was made. TCRdb fed the reads into MiXCR, producing one record per CDR3 protein. The table shows fewer than 75,000 distinct CDR3 sequences, with 20% to 25% occurring only once. Germline CDR1 is DFQATT and CDR2 is SNEGSKA (reference sequence). CDR3 length: 16 residues. Trimming pared 1 base from V and 0 bases from J, leaving 10 bases between. The sequenced sample consisted of a population of CD138-negative cells sorted from bone marrow. The gene calls are TRBV20-1 and TRBJ1-6; D is perhaps TRBD1 (5 bases). This sequence was found in a donor at least 40 years old with multiple myeloma. Written as DNA, the CDR3 is TGCAGTGCTAGAGCACGACAGAGCTCCTATAATTCACCCCTCCACTTT. It is translated as CSARARQSSYNSPLHF.